This T cell receptor beta chain came from a study of shared clonotypes between healthy human individuals. Study-level results: Enrolling few donors narrowed the genetic and exposure-history diversity that was represented. Several donors had 4% to 5% of their naive CD4 clonotypes in common.

This clone was seen just once. Its antigen is undetermined. Assay: immunoSEQ multiplex PCR; the TCRdb copy retains only in-frame clones and omits some. The data show approximately 2.5 million clones, with approximately 94% seen just once and roughly 0.14% held by the top ten. Germline V gene data show CDR1 as KGHSH and CDR2 as LQKENI. V shed 6 bases and J 3 bases; nucleotides not matched to a gene: 13. The CDR3 runs 16 residues. The sample comprised naive CD4+ T cells sorted from blood. The subset was: CD45RA+ positively selected. The sequence was obtained from a man aged 18-30 years in good health. V usage is TRBV18 and J usage is TRBJ2-5; 7 bases are a match to TRBD1. The CDR3 DNA sequence: TGTGCCAGCTCCCCGATAAGATCCGGGACAGAAGAGACCCAGTACTTC. This translates into CASSPIRSGTEETQYF.